In this sample, the clone carrying this TCR beta chain turned up a few times. This record belongs to a study of T cells after yellow fever vaccination. One entry per CDR3 protein, called by TCRdb with MiXCR from the 5' RACE reads. This sample has a few hundred thousand distinct CDR3 sequences, with about 7.1% found just once. The sequence was obtained from a man in his thirties or forties who received the YFV17D yellow fever vaccine. This specimen was CD4+ T cells sorted from PBMCs, taken 15 days after the yellow fever booster vaccination.

The CDR3 protein is CATSDLPVAGGPVDTQYF. DNA for the CDR3: TGTGCCACCAGTGATTTGCCTGTAGCGGGAGGGCCCGTAGATACGCAGTATTTT. The chain combines TRBV24-1 with TRBJ2-3, with 11 bases aligning to TRBD2. Unmatched junction bases numbered 9, after V lost 0 bases and J lost 5 bases. Germline V lookup: CDR1 KGHDR, CDR2 SFDVKD. This CDR3 is 18 amino acids long.